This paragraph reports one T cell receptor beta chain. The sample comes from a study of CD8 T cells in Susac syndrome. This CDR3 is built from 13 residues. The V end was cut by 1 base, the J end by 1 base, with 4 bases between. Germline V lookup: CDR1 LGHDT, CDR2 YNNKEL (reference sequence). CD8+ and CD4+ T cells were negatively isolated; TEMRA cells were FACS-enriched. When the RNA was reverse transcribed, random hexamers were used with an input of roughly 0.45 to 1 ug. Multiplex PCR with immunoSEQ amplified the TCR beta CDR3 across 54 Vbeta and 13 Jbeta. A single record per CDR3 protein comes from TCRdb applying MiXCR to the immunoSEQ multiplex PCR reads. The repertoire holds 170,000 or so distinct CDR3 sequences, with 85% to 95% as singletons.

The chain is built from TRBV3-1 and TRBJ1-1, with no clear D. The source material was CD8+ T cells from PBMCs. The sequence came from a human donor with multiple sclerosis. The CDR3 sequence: CASSQVTNTEAFF. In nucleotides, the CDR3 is TGTGCCAGCAGCCAAGTGACGAACACTGAAGCTTTCTTT.